This T cell receptor (beta chain) was observed in a study of T-cell reconstitution after alpha-beta-depleted transplantation in children. Findings of the study overall: Several hundred graft clones that had expanded were reportedly the source of alpha-beta T cells about two months after transplant. It was newly produced T cells that mostly accounted for T-cell counts and diversity one year after transplant. Surviving recipient cells, namely T cells and thymic progenitors, were the source of high day-60 TCRbeta diversity in some patients.

Points on this clonotype: The antigen is undetermined.

Unique molecular identifiers were incorporated into the prepared TCRbeta library. Each CDR3 protein is one row after TCRdb ran MiXCR on the PCR reads. The sample lists 98,000 or so distinct CDR3 sequences, about 25% seen once, with roughly 23% in the top ten. Germline trimming cut 6 bases from V and 2 bases from J; bases unmatched to any gene: 12. The CDR3 length is 17 residues. Germline lookup yields CDR1 DFQATT and CDR2 SNEGSKA (reference sequence). This chain connects TRBV20-1 to TRBJ2-6, with 8 nucleotides matching TRBD1. The input for sequencing was PBMCs, taken before TCRalphabeta/CD19-depleted stem cell transplant. The sequence was obtained from a boy aged 2 to 9 with acute lymphoblastic leukemia, due to receive a stem cell transplant. The CDR3 spells CSATVRDRWTGANVLTF. The CDR3 region has the DNA TGCAGTGCAACGGTCCGGGACAGGTGGACTGGGGCCAACGTCCTGACTTTC.